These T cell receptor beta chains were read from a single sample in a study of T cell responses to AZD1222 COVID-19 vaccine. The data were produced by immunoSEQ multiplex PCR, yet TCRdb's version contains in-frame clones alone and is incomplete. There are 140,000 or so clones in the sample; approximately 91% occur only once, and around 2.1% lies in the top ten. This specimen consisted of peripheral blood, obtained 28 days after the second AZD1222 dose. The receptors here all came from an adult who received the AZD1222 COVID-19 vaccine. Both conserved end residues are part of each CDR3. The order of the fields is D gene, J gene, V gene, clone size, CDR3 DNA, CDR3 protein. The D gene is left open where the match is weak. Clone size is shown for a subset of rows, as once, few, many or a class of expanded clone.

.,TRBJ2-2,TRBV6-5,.,TGTGCCAGCAGGCGGACCTTAACTGGGGGGGAGCTGTTTTTT,CASRRTLTGGELFF
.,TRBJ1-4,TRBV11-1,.,TGTGCCAGCAGCAGCCCGCGTGCTGAAAAACTGTTTTTT,CASSSPRAEKLFF
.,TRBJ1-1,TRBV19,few,TGTGCCAGTAGTCTAGGTATGGGCAGGGTGAACACTGAAGCTTTCTTT,CASSLGMGRVNTEAFF
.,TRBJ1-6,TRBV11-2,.,TGTGCCAGCAGCTTAGGAGGGACCGACTCCTATAATTCACCCCTCCACTTT,CASSLGGTDSYNSPLHF
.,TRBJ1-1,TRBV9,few,TGTGCCAGCAGCGTCAGGGGCGGTGAAAGGGCCACTGAAGCTTTCTTT,CASSVRGGERATEAFF
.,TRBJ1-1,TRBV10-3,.,TGTGCCATCAGTGAGGCGCATCGTGACACTGAAGCTTTCTTT,CAISEAHRDTEAFF
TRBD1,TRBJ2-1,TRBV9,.,TGTGCCAGCAGCGTGCCGCCGGGACAGGGAACATTTAACAATGAGCAGTTCTTC,CASSVPPGQGTFNNEQFF
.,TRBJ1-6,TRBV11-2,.,TGTGCCAGCAGCTTAGCTATTGGGGGCGGAAGTAATTCACCCCTCCACTTT,CASSLAIGGGSNSPLHF
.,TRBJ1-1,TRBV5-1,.,TGCGCCAGCAGCTTGGAACGGGGGAACACTGAAGCTTTCTTT,CASSLERGNTEAFF
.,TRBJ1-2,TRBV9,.,TGTGCCAGCAGCCTAGGGGGCTACACCTTC,CASSLGGYTF
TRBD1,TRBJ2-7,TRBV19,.,TGTGCCAGTAGTTCGAGACAGGGCGTATACGAGCAGTACTTC,CASSSRQGVYEQYF
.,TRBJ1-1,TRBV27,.,TGTGCCAGCAGTTCCAACAGGGATTATCGGAATGAAGCTTTCTTT,CASSSNRDYRNEAFF
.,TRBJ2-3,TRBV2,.,TGTGCCAGCATTCACCCGCGGGGGCCGACAGATACGCAGTATTTT,CASIHPRGPTDTQYF
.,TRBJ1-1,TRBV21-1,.,TGTGCCAGCAGCAAAGTTGAGGGAGTTGACCAAGCCAAAGGAGAAGCTTTCTTT,CASSKVEGVDQAKGEAFF
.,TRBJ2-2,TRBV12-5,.,TGTGCTAGTGGTTTGGGACTGCAATTCACCGGGGAGCTGTTTTTT,CASGLGLQFTGELFF
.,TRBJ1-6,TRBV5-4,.,TGTGCCAGCAGCTTTCAGGGTAATTCACCCCTCCACTTT,CASSFQGNSPLHF
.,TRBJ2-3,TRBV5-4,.,TGTGCCAGCAGCTTGAACCGAGGGGTCACAGCAGATACGCAGTATTTT,CASSLNRGVTADTQYF
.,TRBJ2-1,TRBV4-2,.,TGTGCCAGCAGCCCGTACCAGGCTGAGCAGTTCTTC,CASSPYQAEQFF
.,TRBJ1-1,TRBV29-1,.,TGCAGCGGGGGTGGGTTAATGAACACTGAAGCTTTCTTT,CSGGGLMNTEAFF
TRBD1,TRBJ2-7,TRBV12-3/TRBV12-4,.,TGTGCCAGCAGAGATACAGGGGCTGGCGAGCAGTACTTC,CASRDTGAGEQYF
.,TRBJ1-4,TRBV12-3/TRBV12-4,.,TGTGCCAGCAGTTTGGAGAGTCGGGGAAAACTGTTTTTT,CASSLESRGKLFF
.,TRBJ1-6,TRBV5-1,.,TGCGCCAGCAGCTTGCAGAACCCATTTTCTTCCCCCCTCCACTTT,CASSLQNPFSSPLHF
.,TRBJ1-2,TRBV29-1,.,TGCAGCGTTGAAGAGAGTCAGGGATATGGCTACACCTTC,CSVEESQGYGYTF
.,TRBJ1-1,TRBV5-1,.,TGCGCCAGCAGCGGGGGCCGGAACCCGATGAACACTGAAGCTTTCTTT,CASSGGRNPMNTEAFF
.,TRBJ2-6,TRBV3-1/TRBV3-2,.,TGTGCCAGCAGTAAAGATCAGGGAACCATCTTTGGGGCCAACGTCCTGACTTTC,CASSKDQGTIFGANVLTF
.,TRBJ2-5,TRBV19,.,TGTGCCAGTAGTCCAAAGGGATTGGGACAGACCCAGTACTTC,CASSPKGLGQTQYF
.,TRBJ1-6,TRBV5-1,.,TGCGCCAGCAGCTTGAACTATGATTCACCCCTCCACTTT,CASSLNYDSPLHF
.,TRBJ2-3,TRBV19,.,TGTGCCAGTAGTATTTCGGGGATCACAGATACGCAGTATTTT,CASSISGITDTQYF
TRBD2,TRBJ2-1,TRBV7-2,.,TGTGCCAGCAGCTTAGACGGGACTAGGACCCATGAGCAGTTCTTC,CASSLDGTRTHEQFF
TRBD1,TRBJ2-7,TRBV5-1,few,TGCGCCAGCAGCTTTCCTGGGACAGGGTCCCACGAGCAGTACTTC,CASSFPGTGSHEQYF
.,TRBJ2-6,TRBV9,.,TGTGCCAGCAGCGTAGCTGGGGCCAACGTCCTGACTTTC,CASSVAGANVLTF
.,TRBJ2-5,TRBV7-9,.,TGTGCCAGCAGGGGGAGTTGGGAAGAGACCCAGTACTTC,CASRGSWEETQYF
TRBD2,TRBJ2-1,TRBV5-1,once,TGCGCCAGCAGCTTGGGACTAGCGGGAATTAACAATGAGCAGTTCTTC,CASSLGLAGINNEQFF
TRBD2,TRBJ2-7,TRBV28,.,TGTGCCGTCCGGTGGATAGCGGGGGCACACGGGACCTACGAGCAGTACTTC,CAVRWIAGAHGTYEQYF
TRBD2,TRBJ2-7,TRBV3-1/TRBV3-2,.,TGTGCCAGCAGCCAAGAACTAGCGGTCTCCTACGAGCAGTACTTC,CASSQELAVSYEQYF
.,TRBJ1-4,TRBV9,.,TGTGCCAGCAGCGTAGATTTAGGGTTTGGTGAAAAACTGTTTTTT,CASSVDLGFGEKLFF
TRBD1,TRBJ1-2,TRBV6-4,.,TGTGCCAGCAGTGCTACCGGGACAGGGAGGAGTTACACCTTC,CASSATGTGRSYTF
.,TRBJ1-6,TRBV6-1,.,TGTGCCAGCAGTGAGGGTGTGGGGAGCTCCTATAATTCACCCCTCCACTTT,CASSEGVGSSYNSPLHF
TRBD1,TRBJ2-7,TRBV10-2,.,TGCGCCAGCAGTGAGCCCGGGACAGGGATTTACGAGCAGTACTTC,CASSEPGTGIYEQYF
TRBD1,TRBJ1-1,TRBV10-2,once,TGCGCCAGCAGTGAGCCCCGTACAGGGGGCCACACTGAAGCTTTCTTT,CASSEPRTGGHTEAFF
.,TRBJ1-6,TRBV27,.,TGTGCCAGCAGTTCTCCGAGGGGGTATAATTCACCCCTCCACTTT,CASSSPRGYNSPLHF
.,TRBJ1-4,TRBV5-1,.,TGCGCCAGCAGCCCGACAGCCGGTAATGAAAAACTGTTTTTT,CASSPTAGNEKLFF
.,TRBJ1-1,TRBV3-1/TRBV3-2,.,TGTGCCAGCAAGAACGGCCCCGTGGTAGGGAACACTGAAGCTTTCTTT,CASKNGPVVGNTEAFF
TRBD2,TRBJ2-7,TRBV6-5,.,TGTGCCAGCAGTTCTCCCGCTAGCGGGCGCTACTACGAGCAGTACTTC,CASSSPASGRYYEQYF
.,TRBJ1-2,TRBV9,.,TGTGCCAGCAGCGTCGATTCTAACTATGGCTACACCTTC,CASSVDSNYGYTF
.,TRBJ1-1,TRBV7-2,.,TGTGCCAGCAGCTTGTCACCTCCGGGAAACACTGAAGCTTTCTTT,CASSLSPPGNTEAFF
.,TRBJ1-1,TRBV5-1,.,TGCGCCAGCAGCTTGGAGGCAGGGAGGTACACTGAAGCTTTCTTT,CASSLEAGRYTEAFF
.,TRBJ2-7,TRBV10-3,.,TGTGCCATCAGTGAGTATCCTAGCGAAAACTACGAGCAGTACTTC,CAISEYPSENYEQYF
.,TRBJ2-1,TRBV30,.,TGTGCCTGGATAGGGGGAGCGTCCTACAATGAGCAGTTCTTC,CAWIGGASYNEQFF
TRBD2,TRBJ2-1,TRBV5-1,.,TGCGCCAGCAGCCTGTTCCTAGCGGGAGTCAATGAGCAGTTCTTC,CASSLFLAGVNEQFF
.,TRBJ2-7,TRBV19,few,TGTGCCAGTAGTATAGAAGCCAAGGGGGACGGACCATACTTC,CASSIEAKGDGPYF
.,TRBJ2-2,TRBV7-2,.,TGTGCCAGCACGACCCCCGGAAGGGAGCTGTTTTTT,CASTTPGRELFF
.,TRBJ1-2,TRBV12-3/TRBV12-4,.,TGTGCCACCAGAGGACATATCCCCAATGGCTACACCTTC,CATRGHIPNGYTF
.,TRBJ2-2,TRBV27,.,TGTGCCAGCAGTTTTGGTAGCACCGGGGAGCTGTTTTTT,CASSFGSTGELFF
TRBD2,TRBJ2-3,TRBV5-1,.,TGCGCCAGCACATGGACTAGCGGAGTGAGCGGAGTCACAGATACGCAGTATTTT,CASTWTSGVSGVTDTQYF
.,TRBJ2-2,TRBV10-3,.,TGTGCCATCAGTCCCCCGGCCGGGGAGCTGTTTTTT,CAISPPAGELFF
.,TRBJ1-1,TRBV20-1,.,TGCAGTGCCCCACCACACACTGAAGCTTTCTTT,CSAPPHTEAFF